One sample yielded the 30 T cell receptor beta chains listed below, sequenced in a study of blood T cell repertoires in COVID-19. Sequencing used immunoSEQ multiplex PCR; TCRdb keeps in-frame clones, though not all of them. There are about 150,000 clones in the sample; 75% to 80% occur only once, and around 1.5% lies in the top ten. The sequenced material came from peripheral blood. These receptors originate from an elderly man with acute or convalescent COVID-19.

This clone was detected once. This chain uses TRBV18 with TRBJ2-1; 14 bases line up with TRBD2. J was trimmed by 5 bases and V by 3 bases; bases with no gene match: 3. This CDR3 is built from 16 residues. Germline V gene lookup returns CDR1 KGHSH and CDR2 LQKENI. CDR3 residues: CASSPLTSGGDNEQFF. CDR3 nucleotides: TGTGCCAGCTCACCTTTGACTAGCGGGGGGGACAATGAGCAGTTCTTC.

The chain joins TRBV7-8 to TRBJ2-7; D might be TRBD2 (6 bases). Germline loops: CDR1 SGHVS, CDR2 FQNEAQ. V lost 2 bases and J 1 base, leaving 12 bases between the germline ends. The CDR3 is 15 residues long. CDR3 in DNA: TGTGCCAGCAGCTTATCCGCGGGGATTTCCTACGAGCAGTACGTC. Its translation is CASSLSAGISYEQYV.

This chain uses TRBV19 with TRBJ2-1, with 7 bases that match TRBD2. The V and J ends lost 6 bases and 8 bases, in that order; junction bases with no gene match: 7. Per the germline V gene, CDR1 is LNHDA and CDR2 is SQIVND (reference sequence). The length of the CDR3 is 13 residues. The DNA of the CDR3 is TGTGCCAGTAGACCCAGCGGGGTGGATGAGCAGTTCTTC. Protein: CASRPSGVDEQFF.

The V call is TRBV13, the J call TRBJ2-1; TRBD2 agrees at 7 bases. V trimming: 5 bases; J trimming: 3 bases; junction bases outside the gene matches: 7. CDR1 is PRHDT and CDR2 is FYEKMQ in the germline V gene (reference sequence). This CDR3 region has 15 residues. CDR3 region: CASSPRREGYNEQFF. The CDR3 nucleotides are TGTGCCAGCAGCCCACGGAGGGAGGGCTACAATGAGCAGTTCTTC. The variable domain in full, completed from reference TRBV13 and TRBJ2-1, reads AAGVIQSPRHLIKEKRETATLKCYPIPRHDTVYWYQQGPGQDPQFLISFYEKMQSDKGSIPDRFSAQQFSDYHSELNMSSLELGDSALYFCASSPRREGYNEQFFGPGTRLTVL.

In DNA form, the CDR3 reads TGTGCCATCAAGGAAAGACTAGCGGAGGAGACCCAGTACTTC. Its protein is CAIKERLAEETQYF. The chain has TRBV10-3 and TRBJ2-5, with TRBD2 identical over 9 bases. This CDR3 spans 14 amino acids. J was trimmed by 5 bases and V by 7 bases; bases with no gene match: 8. Looked up from germline, CDR1 is ENHRY and CDR2 is SYGVKD.

V usage is TRBV5-1 and J usage is TRBJ2-5; 9 bases align to TRBD1. The CDR3 runs 14 residues. The J segment lost 5 bases and the V segment lost 4 bases, leaving 6 bases of the junction unmatched. CDR1 and CDR2 (germline): SGHRS, YFSETQ. The CDR3 sequence is CASSPTGGEETQYF. DNA of the CDR3: TGCGCCAGCAGCCCTACAGGGGGCGAGGAGACCCAGTACTTC.

This sequence joins TRBV10-3 and TRBJ1-2, with 11 bases matching TRBD1. The length of the CDR3 is 15 residues. V dropped 11 bases and J dropped 7; count of bases not matched to a gene: 15. Germline loops: CDR1 ENHRY, CDR2 SYGVKD. The CDR3 here is CASQRSGQGAIGYTF. The CDR3 DNA reads TGTGCCTCACAAAGGTCTGGACAGGGGGCAATTGGCTACACCTTC.

The CDR3 here is CATSRDGGQRDNQPQHF. The CDR3 DNA sequence: TGTGCCACCAGCAGAGACGGGGGACAGAGGGATAATCAGCCCCAGCATTTT. The rearrangement joins TRBV15 to TRBJ1-5, with 7 bases identical to TRBD1. With 0 bases clipped from V and 4 bases from J, the junction kept 9 bases outside the gene matches. Germline CDR1 reads LNHNV; CDR2 reads YYDKDF (reference sequence). The CDR3 is 17 amino acids.

The chain couples TRBV2 to TRBJ2-7; D remains unclear. CDR1 SNHLY and CDR2 FYNNEI come from the germline V gene. Trimming took off 2 bases at V and 3 bases at J, with 5 bases between the two ends. This CDR3 spans 12 amino acids. The CDR3 DNA is TGTGCCAGCAGTGAACGCGACTACGAGCAGTACGTC. It translates to CASSERDYEQYV.

This chain connects TRBV5-4 to TRBJ2-3; TRBD2 agrees at 12 bases. The CDR3 contains 16 residues. With 0 bases clipped from V and 10 bases from J, the junction kept 9 bases outside the gene matches. The germline V gene has CDR1 SGHNT and CDR2 YYREEE (reference sequence). The CDR3 DNA follows: TGTGCCAGCAGCTTGGGTCTAGCGGGGGGGCCTATAGCGCAGTATTTT. This translates into CASSLGLAGGPIAQYF.

With regard to this clone: Other nucleotide sequences from this sample produce the same CDR3. The chain links TRBV5-6 to TRBJ2-2; TRBD1 matches 9 bases. V was clipped by 0 bases and J by 5 bases; unmatched bases: 2. Germline-derived CDR1 and CDR2 are SGHDT and YYEEEE. There are 15 residues in the CDR3. The CDR3 coding sequence is TGTGCCAGCAGCTTGGGGGACAGGGCAACCGGGGAGCTGTTTTTT. Amino acids: CASSLGDRATGELFF. Drawing the rest from reference TRBV5-6 and TRBJ2-2, the complete variable domain is DAGVTQSPTHLIKTRGQQVTLRCSPKSGHDTVSWYQQALGQGPQFIFQYYEEEERQRGNFPDRFSGHQFPNYSSELNVNALLLGDSALYLCASSLGDRATGELFFGEGSRLTVL.

The rearrangement uses TRBV6-1 and TRBJ1-5; D uncertain. The germline V gene encodes CDR1 MNHNS and CDR2 SASEGT. The CDR3 loop spans 15 amino acids. Trimming removed 2 bases at V and 2 bases at J, with 10 bases between. As DNA, the CDR3 is TGTGCCAGCAGTGAAAATTTCGGGGGCAATCAGCCCCAGCATTTT. Translating gives CASSENFGGNQPQHF.

The J gene is TRBJ2-2, the V gene TRBV4-2, with 13 bases identical to TRBD2. The CDR3 is 16 amino acids. The trim removed 2 bases at V and 8 bases at J, leaving 5 bases unmatched. Germline V lookup: CDR1 LGHNA, CDR2 YNFKEQ. The CDR3 DNA sequence: TGTGCCAGCAGCCAACCGGGACTAGCGGGGAAGGGGGAGCTGTTTTTT. Its protein is CASSQPGLAGKGELFF.

The chain is built from TRBV7-9 and TRBJ2-3, with TRBD2 matching 16 bases. Germline trimming cut 5 bases from V and 4 bases from J; bases unmatched to any gene: 18. CDR1 and CDR2 (germline): SEHNR, FQNEAQ (reference sequence). There are 21 residues in the CDR3. CDR3 nucleotides: TGTGCCAGCAGCAGCCGACCCTCCGGGACTAGCGGGGGGGCCGTCCCAGATACGCAGTATTTT. Residues: CASSSRPSGTSGGAVPDTQYF.

The V and J genes are TRBV2 and TRBJ1-3; 7 bases are a match to TRBD1. V shed 2 bases, J shed 2 bases, and the junction held 3 bases outside the gene matches. The CDR3 spans 15 residues. Per the germline V gene, CDR1 is SNHLY and CDR2 is FYNNEI. CDR3 amino acids: CASSETTGAGNTIYF. The CDR3 nucleotides read TGTGCCAGCAGTGAAACAACAGGGGCTGGAAACACCATATATTTT.

The rearrangement joins TRBV18 to TRBJ1-5; tentative D call: TRBD1 (5 bases). CDR1 is KGHSH and CDR2 is LQKENI in the germline V gene. The V end lost 4 bases, the J end lost 0 bases, and 16 bases lay between the germline ends. The CDR3 length is 17 residues. CDR3 sequence reads: CASSLWSGGDSNQPQHF. The CDR3 nucleotides are TGTGCCAGCTCACTCTGGTCGGGAGGGGATAGCAATCAGCCCCAGCATTTT.

About this clone: Germline is not matched at one junction end, which may reflect a read error. This rearrangement joins TRBV12-3 or TRBV12-4 to TRBJ2-1; 7 nucleotides line up with TRBD1. The CDR3 is 13 residues long. In nucleotides, the CDR3 is TGTGCCAGCGGACGCTCTACGGACAGGTTTCTGGTCTTC. Translating gives CASGRSTDRFLVF.

The chain carries TRBV27 and TRBJ1-2, with D possibly being TRBD1 (5 bases). Germline values: CDR1 MNHEY, CDR2 SMNVEV (reference sequence). The CDR3 spans 14 residues. The ends were cut back, 5 bases at V and 4 bases at J, with 14 bases in the middle. CDR3 nucleotide sequence: TGTGCCAGCAGTACCCAGGGTAATGGCTATGGCTACACCTTC. It specifies CASSTQGNGYGYTF.

This clone was seen a few times. The chain has TRBV24-1 and TRBJ1-5; D perhaps matches TRBD1 (5 bases). V was cut by 2 bases and J by 2 bases, with 12 bases left in between. Germline loops: CDR1 KGHDR, CDR2 SFDVKD. There are 16 residues in the CDR3. The CDR3 here is CATSDSGVRGNQPQHF. The CDR3 DNA is TGTGCCACCAGTGATTCGGGGGTAAGGGGCAATCAGCCCCAGCATTTT.

V and J are TRBV6-5 and TRBJ2-4, with TRBD1 matching 10 bases. Germline V CDR1 and CDR2: MNHEY, SVGAGI. The length of the CDR3 is 14 residues. Trimming took 2 bases from V and 8 from J; bases not matched to a gene: 3. For the CDR3, the DNA is TGTGCCAGCAGTTACGAGGACAGGGGGGACATTCAGTACTTC. This translates into CASSYEDRGDIQYF.

This clone was seen only a few times. The chain employs TRBV5-1 and TRBJ1-2; 12 nucleotides line up with TRBD1. The V and J ends lost 4 bases and 5 bases, in that order; junction bases with no gene match: 12. The CDR3 is made up of 17 amino acids. The germline V gene encodes CDR1 SGHRS and CDR2 YFSETQ. CDR3 nucleotide sequence: TGCGCCAGCAGCGTAGGGACAGGGGGCTTCCTGAGTTATGGCTACACCTTC. It yields the protein CASSVGTGGFLSYGYTF.

This chain connects TRBV25-1 to TRBJ2-7; D may be TRBD1 (5 bases). The CDR3 extends over 15 amino acids. Looked up from germline, CDR1 is MGHDK and CDR2 is SYGVNS. Trimming stripped 3 bases from V and 2 bases from J, with 14 bases between. In nucleotides, the CDR3 is TGTGCCAGCAGTGATTCGCAGGGTATAACCTACGAGCAGTACTTC. Its protein product is CASSDSQGITYEQYF.

The rearrangement links TRBV9 to TRBJ1-6; 8 nucleotides line up with TRBD1. Trimming cost V 4 bases and J 10 bases; bases outside gene matches: 7. Germline assignment: CDR1 SGDLS and CDR2 YYNGEE. The length of the CDR3 is 14 residues. CDR3 sequence (DNA): TGTGCCAGCAGCCGCGGACAGGGTAGCTCACCCCTCCACTTT. Its translation is CASSRGQGSSPLHF.

This clone has just one count. The chain has TRBV7-2 and TRBJ2-5, with a possible D match to TRBD1 (6 bases). The CDR3 loop spans 13 amino acids. Between the trimmed V and J ends, which lost 5 bases and 2 bases, there was a span of 9 bases. Germline-derived CDR1 and CDR2 are SGHTA and FQGNSA. CDR3 nucleotide sequence: TGTGCCAGCAGCCCACAGGGACAAGAGACCCAGTACTTC. This codes for CASSPQGQETQYF. Drawing the rest from reference TRBV7-2 and TRBJ2-5, the complete variable domain is GAGVSQSPSNKVTEKGKDVELRCDPISGHTALYWYRQSLGQGLEFLIYFQGNSAPDKSGLPSDRFSAERTGGSVSTLTIQRTQQEDSAVYLCASSPQGQETQYFGPGTRLLVL.

V gene TRBV11-2 combines with J gene TRBJ2-7, with 14 bases fitting TRBD2. The CDR3 runs to 15 residues. In germline, CDR1 is SGHAT, CDR2 FQNNGV. The junction had 8 bases not matched to a gene; V was cut back by 6 bases and J by 7 bases. The CDR3 protein is CASSSRLAGGREQYF. The CDR3 coding sequence is TGTGCCAGCAGTTCCCGACTAGCGGGGGGGCGGGAGCAGTACTTC.

This chain connects TRBV10-1 to TRBJ2-2; 8 bases fit TRBD1. This CDR3 is 15 amino acids long. The germline V gene encodes CDR1 WNHNN and CDR2 SYGVQD (reference sequence). V lost 4 bases to trimming and J lost 4 bases; unmatched junction nucleotides: 5. DNA for the CDR3: TGCGCCAGCAGTGGGCAGGGGGCCGGCACCGGGGAGCTGTTTTTT. Amino acid sequence: CASSGQGAGTGELFF.

The chain uses TRBV18 and TRBJ2-5, with D perhaps matching TRBD2 (5 bases). The germline V gene has CDR1 KGHSH and CDR2 LQKENI. The V gene lost 1 base and the J gene lost 1 base, with 10 bases spanning the gap. The CDR3 sequence is 15 residues long. The CDR3 protein is CASSPLTGSQETQYF. CDR3 bases: TGTGCCAGCTCACCACTGACGGGATCCCAAGAGACCCAGTACTTC.

This rearrangement joins TRBV19 to TRBJ1-5; D is unclear. CDR1 is LNHDA and CDR2 is SQIVND in the germline V gene (reference sequence). V lost 3 bases to trimming and J lost 1 base, with 7 bases between them. The CDR3 is 14 amino acids. The CDR3 is CASSIAVSNQPQHF. As DNA, the CDR3 is TGTGCCAGTAGTATTGCGGTAAGCAATCAGCCCCAGCATTTT.

The chain combines TRBV11-3 with TRBJ2-1; TRBD2 agrees at 8 bases. Germline CDR1 and CDR2: SGHNT and YENEEA. Trimming took 1 base from V and 0 from J; bases not matched to a gene: 8. This CDR3 spans 18 amino acids. This CDR3 reads CASSLGSGAGGSYNEQFF. CDR3 DNA sequence: TGTGCCAGCAGCTTAGGGTCTGGGGCGGGGGGCTCCTACAATGAGCAGTTCTTC.

The chain recombines TRBV28 with TRBJ2-2; D uncertain. The V end was cut by 1 base, the J end by 3 bases, with 15 bases between. This CDR3 is 17 amino acids long. Germline-derived CDR1 and CDR2 are MDHEN and SYDVKM. This chain's CDR3 is CASSLSPHDTYTGELFF. The DNA of the CDR3 is TGTGCCAGCAGTTTATCCCCCCATGACACCTACACCGGGGAGCTGTTTTTT.